Listed below are T cell receptor beta chains from one sample, sequenced in a study of beta chain features in type 1 diabetes. The data were produced by immunoSEQ multiplex PCR, yet TCRdb's version contains in-frame clones alone and is incomplete. This sample has hundreds of thousands of clones, with roughly a sixth found just once. The sample taken for sequencing was naive CD4+ T cells from blood. All receptors come from a man aged 18 to 29 in good health. Both conserved end residues are part of each CDR3. D genes are given only for firm matches. Rows may omit the clone size; those that give it use once, few, many or a size class.

V gene,J gene,D gene,clone size,CDR3 DNA,CDR3 protein
TRBV10-3,TRBJ1-6,TRBD1,.,TGTGCCATCGGACAGGGTTCACCCCTCCACTTT,CAIGQGSPLHF
TRBV5-4,TRBJ2-1,.,few,TGTGCCAGCAGCTTCGGGAGAAGCTCCTACAATGAGCAGTTCTTC,CASSFGRSSYNEQFF
TRBV6-5,TRBJ2-1,.,.,TGTGCCAGCACCAGGGGAAATGAGCAGTTCTTC,CASTRGNEQFF
TRBV29-1,TRBJ1-1,.,few,TGCAGCGCCGCATATCGTGGGGCTTTGAACACTGAAGCTTTCTTT,CSAAYRGALNTEAFF
TRBV5-5,TRBJ2-3,TRBD2,few,TGTGCCAGCAGCGAGCTAGGCGGGAGAAACACAGATACGCAGTATTTT,CASSELGGRNTDTQYF
TRBV21-1,TRBJ2-2,.,many,TGTGCCAGCAGCTTACCGGGACACACGAACACCGGGGAGCTGTTTTTT,CASSLPGHTNTGELFF
TRBV6-5,TRBJ2-7,.,once,TGTGCCAGCAGCCGAGGGACCTACGAGCAGTACTTC,CASSRGTYEQYF
TRBV27,TRBJ1-5,.,.,TGTGCCAGCAGTTTATCGAAGGGGCATCAGCCCCAGCATTTT,CASSLSKGHQPQHF
TRBV7-3,TRBJ2-6,.,few,TGTGCCAGCAGTCCTAGCGCTGGGGCCAACGTCCTGACTTTC,CASSPSAGANVLTF
TRBV5-4,TRBJ2-3,.,.,TGTGCCAGCAGCTTGAGGACTACGCGCACAGATACGCAGTATTTT,CASSLRTTRTDTQYF
TRBV4-1,TRBJ2-7,.,.,TGCGCCAGCAGCCAAGCGCAGGCAGGGCTGCACGAGCAGTACTTC,CASSQAQAGLHEQYF
TRBV2,TRBJ1-4,.,.,TGTGCCAGCAAGGTCCAGGGCTCGAAACCGGAAAAACTGTTTTTT,CASKVQGSKPEKLFF
TRBV7-2,TRBJ1-1,.,few,TGTGCCAGCAGCTTAGCGGAGGTGCGACACACTGAAGCTTTCTTT,CASSLAEVRHTEAFF
TRBV4-2,TRBJ1-2,.,.,TGTGCCAGCAGCCAAGATCGAGGGAACTATGGCTACACCTTC,CASSQDRGNYGYTF
TRBV6-6,TRBJ1-5,.,.,TGTGCCAGCAGGCTATCTAGCAATCAGCCCCAGCATTTT,CASRLSSNQPQHF
TRBV12-5,TRBJ1-1,TRBD1,.,TGTGCTAGTGGTTTGGTACTCGGGACAGGGGACTTCAACACTGAAGCTTTCTTT,CASGLVLGTGDFNTEAFF
TRBV2,TRBJ1-2,.,few,TGTGCCAGCAGTGACACGGGGAACTATGGCTACACCTTC,CASSDTGNYGYTF
TRBV4-2,TRBJ1-1,TRBD1,.,TGTGCCAGCAGCCAAGATCCGACAGGGGGCCGCACTGAAGCTTTCTTT,CASSQDPTGGRTEAFF
TRBV6-5,TRBJ2-7,.,.,TGTGCCAGCAGTTACGCTGGGTCCGCGGCCTACGAGCAGTACTTC,CASSYAGSAAYEQYF
TRBV5-1,TRBJ2-2,TRBD2,few,TGCGCCAGCAGCGCACTAGCGGAGTCAAACACCGGGGAGCTGTTTTTT,CASSALAESNTGELFF
TRBV7-8,TRBJ2-7,TRBD2,once,TGTGCCAGCAGCTCCTTCCGGGTAGCGGGAGGCTACGAGCAGTACTTC,CASSSFRVAGGYEQYF
TRBV7-9,TRBJ1-5,.,few,.,CASRGSGPSIF
TRBV7-2,TRBJ1-5,.,.,TGTGCCAGCAGCTTACAAGCAGGGGGCAATCAGCCCCAGCATTTT,CASSLQAGGNQPQHF
TRBV28,TRBJ1-5,.,few,TGTGCCACCGCGGGGACTCCTAATCAGCCCCAGCATTTT,CATAGTPNQPQHF
TRBV30,TRBJ1-2,TRBD1,.,TGTGCCTGGAGTGTACAGGACAGGACTCTGACTAACTATGGCTACACCTTC,CAWSVQDRTLTNYGYTF
TRBV7-9,TRBJ1-1,TRBD1,.,TGTGCCAGCAGCCTACAGGGGGCCGTGAACACTGAAGCTTTCTTT,CASSLQGAVNTEAFF
TRBV5-4,TRBJ2-3,TRBD2,few,TGTGCCAGCAGCCCGAAAGGGACTAGCGGGGGGGCCTCTGTGAATACGCAGTATTTT,CASSPKGTSGGASVNTQYF
TRBV30,TRBJ2-3,TRBD2,few,TGTGCCTGGAGCGCCCGGCTAGCGGGGGGGATCAAAAACACAGATACGCAGTATTTT,CAWSARLAGGIKNTDTQYF